The present entry profiles one TCR beta chain with its context. This clonotype was seen many times. Its antigen specificity is not known. Per-nucleotide qualities are absent, and no much larger clonotype sits a single base away. What this sample's time point label stands for: newly diagnosed GD, antithyroid drugs for less than 3 months. For both TCR sequencing and RNA sequencing, RNA was extracted from PBMCs in TRIzol. The diagnosis of Graves' disease was made according to American Thyroid Association guidelines. The patients came from an endocrinology department in Xi'an, China. Each patient gave 8.5 to 9.5 milliliters of peripheral blood, collected in an EDTA anticoagulant tube. Ficoll Paque Plus density gradient separation was used to isolate PBMCs, and no additional T cell sorting was done. An Agilent 2100 Bioanalyzer and agarose gel were used to check RNA quality, while a NanoDrop 2000 measured RNA concentration.

The library was made by multiplex PCR. Sequencing was performed on an Illumina HiSeq 4000. iRepertoire HTBI primers and Arm-PCR amplification of CDR3 regions were used to construct TCR beta libraries. Before sequencing, the PCR products went through gel purification. On the study's bioinformatics: Gene usage analysis of CDR3 amino acid clonotypes used the 50 to 70 TRBV and 11 to 15 TRBJ segments found across samples. Filtered high-quality paired reads were merged into contigs using COPE and FqMerger. Contigs were aligned with BLAST to IMGT TRBV, TRBD and TRBJ reference genes, and CDR3 was defined per IMGT. Any clonotype with a frequency above 0.1% was classified as a highly expanded clone. Shannon entropy served as the measure of repertoire diversity, while the Gini coefficient captured V-J evenness. Public clonotypes were defined as clonotypes shared by more than one individual. TCRdb itself trimmed the public reads at Q25 with fastp, ran MiXCR and retained productive beta chains. Each entry is one CDR3 protein sequence, shown with its most common DNA and genes. For this entry, the V and J calls and clone size follow TCRdb and not the study's own pipeline. The sample records 550,000 to 650,000 distinct CDR3 sequences, roughly 16% of which are singletons. Clones ranked in the top ten supply around 12% of the sample.

V lost 5 bases and J lost 4 bases; the stretch between them is 7 bases long. CDR3 length: 11 amino acids, cysteine to phenylalanine. The kept DNA is CDR3 alone, 33 bases in frame from the first base. CDR1 and CDR2 were assigned from the germline V gene (reference sequence) as GTSNPN and SVGIG. This specimen comes from a study of regulatory T cells in long-lasting Graves disease (dated by TCRdb to the early 2020s). With respect to the entire study: Patients with newly diagnosed Graves' disease had been on antithyroid drugs for under 3 months. Patients with persistent Graves' disease were compared with patients with newly diagnosed Graves' disease using TCR sequencing and RNA sequencing of peripheral blood. The study was registered as a clinical trial and conducted in China. A total of about 35 samples underwent TCR sequencing, from 13 patients with persistent Graves' disease and some 20 patients with newly diagnosed Graves' disease. Study-wide findings and limitations: Compared with newly diagnosed patients, persistent Graves' disease patients had lower TCR Shannon entropy and fewer highly expanded clones, which suggests clonal expansion. Only peripheral blood was studied, because thyroid tissue, the primary lesion, was inaccessible. Sequencing and analysis were limited to the TCR beta chain. Persistent disease showed preferential use of TRBV28, TRBJ1-2 and TRBJ2-5, whereas newly diagnosed disease favored TRBV20-1 and TRBJ2-1. Persistent patients shared more public clonotypes among themselves (more than 2,500) than newly diagnosed patients did (more than 950). The authors acknowledged the small sample size as a limitation that may reduce accuracy.

The same data also contributed to another study, on T cells in Graves' hyperthyroidism and ophthalmopathy. The second study's authors report: Graves' hyperthyroidism was defined as stable when no progression to ophthalmopathy occurred over 18 months of follow-up. The hyperthyroidism patients were between 18 and 65 years old and newly diagnosed, with a disease duration of less than 2 months. Any patient with an uncontrolled infection, another autoimmune disease, pregnancy or lactation was excluded. Diagnoses were based on clinical symptoms, serum thyroxine and TRAb, thyroid ultrasound and orbital computed tomography. The TCR CDR3 was subjected to a first round of RT-PCR using the HTBI primer set and the Qiagen OneStep RT-PCR kit. Most expanded thyroid clonotypes (frequency above 0.001) were also detected in blood, suggesting blood repertoires may reflect thyroid immune responses. Ophthalmopathy was separated from stable hyperthyroidism by a 13 V-J signature model, with around 88% sensitivity and just over 81% specificity obtained in cross-validation and 80%/75% obtained in testing. During validation, the model predicted progression to ophthalmopathy a median of approximately six months ahead of onset, with almost 71% sensitivity and under 85% specificity. To identify distinguishing TCR V-J signatures, a discovery cohort of 90 to 100 patients was used, comprising 43 with Graves' ophthalmopathy and approximately 57 with stable Graves' hyperthyroidism. Whether ophthalmopathy could be predicted prospectively was tested in an independent validation cohort made up of roughly 19 hyperthyroidism patients plus 17 patients who later progressed to ophthalmopathy. The 75 to 100 discovery patients were randomly split 7:3 into training and test sets. Thyroid tissue and blood T-cell repertoires from several Graves' hyperthyroidism patients were also compared in the study. Once sampling was done, hyperthyroidism patients were given methimazole at a starting dose of 30 mg daily, whereas ophthalmopathy patients were given high-dose intravenous methylprednisolone. The libraries were constructed in a second round of multiplex PCR and then size-selected and purified. Paired-end sequencing of the libraries was performed with 100 bp reads on an Illumina HiSeq2000. SOAPnuke was used to process the raw data, throwing out any read that contained adapters or uncalled bases, had a mean Phred below 15, or lacked an exact constant-primer or identifier match. COPE v1.2.5 was used to merge the high-quality paired reads, and each unique nucleotide sequence was defined as a clonotype. MiTCR v1.1 was used to align clonotypes to the IMGT TRBV, TRBD and TRBJ reference segments. Only V-J combinations with frequency above 0.0001, covering approximately 99% of repertoires, were analysed. The TCS score was defined as the ratio of F50 (clonal expansion) to E x V (chaos), calculated using BLOSUM62-based TCRdist between CDR3 peptides within each V-J. Welch's t-statistics and random forest reduced around 550 V-J features to 10 to 15, which were used in a naive Bayes classifier (R e1071). Sample size was not statistically predetermined, and blinding of investigators to group allocation was not performed. The paper describes TCR Vbeta CDR3 sequencing of 135 peripheral blood samples, made up of fewer than 50 ophthalmopathy patients, 70 to 75 hyperthyroidism patients and about 17 progressor patients.

The sample consisted of peripheral blood mononuclear cells (PBMCs), taken at new diagnosis, from a patient treated with antithyroid drugs. The sequence links TRBV30 to TRBJ2-3, with TRBD1 perhaps the D gene, on 6 matching bases. This receptor was taken from a man between 18 and 29 years old with Graves disease. Donor details come from another sample of the same person, matched by shared clones. The CDR3 amino acid sequence is: CAWGQPDTQYF. The nucleotide sequence is given as TGTGCCTGGGGACAGCCAGATACGCAGTATTTT.